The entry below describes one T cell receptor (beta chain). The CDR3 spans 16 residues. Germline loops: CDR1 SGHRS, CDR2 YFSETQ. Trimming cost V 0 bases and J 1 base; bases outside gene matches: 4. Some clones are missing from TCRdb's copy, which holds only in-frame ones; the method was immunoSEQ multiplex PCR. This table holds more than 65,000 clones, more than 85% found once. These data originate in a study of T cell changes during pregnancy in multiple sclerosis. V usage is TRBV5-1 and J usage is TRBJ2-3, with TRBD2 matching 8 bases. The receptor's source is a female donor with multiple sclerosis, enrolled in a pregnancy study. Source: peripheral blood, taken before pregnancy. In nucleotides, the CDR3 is TGCGCCAGCAGCTTGGTACGGCGGGAGGGCACAGATACGCAGTATTTT. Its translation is CASSLVRREGTDTQYF.